The entry below describes one TCR beta chain. Clones were read by immunoSEQ multiplex PCR, and TCRdb kept only the in-frame ones, dropping some. The data show tens of thousands of clones, approximately 83% seen once. The data are from a study of OX40 agonist ivuxolimab in advanced cancers. The clonotype comes from an adult with an advanced solid tumor such as melanoma, head and neck, liver or kidney cancer. Source: CD4+ or CD8+ T cells sorted from blood, taken in a trial of the OX40 agonist ivuxolimab.

The CDR3, as DNA: TGTGCCAGCAGTGACGGGCACTCTAACTATGGCTACACCTTC. This translates into CASSDGHSNYGYTF. J is TRBJ1-2 and V is TRBV6-1; no clear D gene. V lost 3 bases and J lost 0, with 8 bases in between. The germline V gene encodes CDR1 MNHNS and CDR2 SASEGT. The CDR3 runs 14 residues.